This T cell receptor beta chain was sequenced during a study of pediatric ulcerative colitis. The study's findings and limits: Acute severe colitis showed lower rectal diversity from clonal expansions. Blood-rectal clonal overlap within each person was significantly higher in ulcerative colitis patients than controls.

Sequencing was at survey level. The assay was immunoSEQ multiplex PCR, and TCRdb's table has in-frame clones only and misses some. Of 37,000 or so clones in the sample, 75% to 90% were seen once. This CDR3 has 14 residues. Germline assignment: CDR1 SGHTA and CDR2 FQGNSA. Trimming removed 5 bases from V and 2 bases from J, with 10 bases in between. Comments on this clone: The antigen is unknown.

The chain couples TRBV7-2 to TRBJ2-1, with a weak D call TRBD1 (5 bases). The sequenced material came from blood. The TCR comes from a girl between 10 and 17 years old with moderate ulcerative colitis. For the CDR3, the DNA is TGTGCCAGCAGCCCCTCAGGGACCTACAATGAGCAGTTCTTC. Protein: CASSPSGTYNEQFF.